This TCR beta chain was recovered during a study of OX40 agonist ivuxolimab in advanced cancers. Study overall: The study reported partial responses in three patients: one hepatocellular carcinoma, two cutaneous melanoma.

The germline gives CDR1 SGHDT, CDR2 YYEEEE. Trimming at V came to 0 bases and at J to 4 bases, leaving 7 bases not matched to a gene. The CDR3 extends over 17 amino acids. Samples were taken at baseline and on day 1 of cycles 4 and 7. Clones were sequenced by immunoSEQ multiplex PCR, and TCRdb holds only the in-frame ones, with some missing. Among about 25,000 clones listed, about four fifths were seen once. J is TRBJ2-5 and V is TRBV5-6; TRBD1 aligns across 12 bases. Sequencing used CD4+ or CD8+ T cells sorted from blood, obtained in a trial of the OX40 agonist ivuxolimab. This TCR derives from an adult with an advanced solid tumor such as melanoma, head and neck, liver or kidney cancer. CDR3 region: CASSLDGTGGMSETQYF. As DNA, the CDR3 is TGTGCCAGCAGCTTGGATGGGACAGGGGGCATGTCAGAGACCCAGTACTTC.